Below, 26 T cell receptor beta chains from the same sample are listed, as sequenced in a study of cytomegalovirus exposure and HLA in healthy donors. A multiplex PCR was run with 60 Vbeta primers and 13 Jbeta primers. Data came from immunoSEQ multiplex PCR; TCRdb stores just in-frame clones and leaves some out. The sample contains around 150,000 clones, approximately 67% of which appear only once. The sample was PBMCs. All receptors come from a young woman in good health and CMV-seropositive.

This clone was detected only a few times. CDR3 in amino acids: CASSVIASGASSGELFF. CDR3 coding DNA: TGTGCCAGCAGCGTAATCGCTAGCGGGGCGAGCTCCGGGGAGCTGTTTTTT. The chain combines TRBV7-6 with TRBJ2-2, with 9 bases lining up with TRBD2. CDR3 length: 17 amino acids. Germline V gene lookup returns CDR1 SGHVS and CDR2 FNYEAQ. V trimming: 5 bases; J trimming: 6 bases; junction bases outside the gene matches: 13.

The CDR3: CAWSVISGFAQYF. CDR3 DNA: TGTGCCTGGAGTGTAATATCCGGGTTCGCGCAGTATTTT. V gene TRBV30 combines with J gene TRBJ2-3; no clear D gene. V was cut by 0 bases and J by 10 bases, with 14 bases left in between. CDR3 length: 13 amino acids. Germline loops: CDR1 GTSNPN, CDR2 SVGIG (reference sequence).

This clone was observed once. The V gene is TRBV9, the J gene TRBJ2-3, with 15 positions matching TRBD2. The germline CDR1 and CDR2 sequences are SGDLS and YYNGEE. V gave up 2 bases and J gave up 2 bases; unmatched junction bases: 6. The CDR3 runs 18 residues. The CDR3 nucleotides are TGTGCCAGCAGCGTGTCGGGACTAGCGGGGGGACACACAGATACGCAGTATTTT. This translates into CASSVSGLAGGHTDTQYF.

This rearrangement joins TRBV14 to TRBJ2-7, with TRBD2 matching over 7 bases. J lost 5 bases, V lost 0 bases, and 4 bases had no gene match. CDR3 length: 14 residues. Germline lookup yields CDR1 SGHDN and CDR2 FVKESK. The CDR3: CASSQDWAGDEQYF. CDR3 DNA sequence: TGTGCCAGCAGCCAAGATTGGGCGGGGGACGAGCAGTACTTC.

The CDR3 bases are TGTGCCAGAAGCGCCGCACGGGGGGGGCCAGATACGCAGTATTTT. Amino acids: CARSAARGGPDTQYF. The V and J genes are TRBV5-3 and TRBJ2-3, with 8 bases fitting TRBD2. TRBV5-3 is known as an ORF, though its function is uncertain. V dropped 4 bases and J dropped 4; count of bases not matched to a gene: 8. The CDR3 has 15 residues.

This chain joins TRBV30 and TRBJ2-3, with D possibly matching TRBD2 (5 bases). The germline V gene has CDR1 GTSNPN and CDR2 SVGIG (reference sequence). V was pared by 4 bases and J by 4 bases, with 6 bases between. The CDR3 extends over 11 amino acids. The CDR3 region is CAWTSSDTQYF. DNA of the CDR3: TGTGCCTGGACTAGCTCAGATACGCAGTATTTT.

The chain combines TRBV9 with TRBJ2-5, with D perhaps TRBD1 (5 bases). The CDR3 contains 14 residues. The germline V and J ends were trimmed by 2 bases and 4 bases, with 12 bases remaining between them. The germline CDR1 and CDR2 sequences are SGDLS and YYNGEE. The CDR3 region is CASSVEGAGETQYF. The DNA for the CDR3 is TGTGCCAGCAGCGTCGAAGGGGCCGGAGAGACCCAGTACTTC.

The chain carries TRBV18 and TRBJ1-1, with 7 bases that match TRBD1. Germline V gene lookup returns CDR1 KGHSH and CDR2 LQKENI. Trimming cost V 10 bases and J 3 bases; bases outside gene matches: 23. The CDR3 length is 18 residues. The CDR3 DNA sequence: TGTGCCATCCGCGATCGGTACCATCAAGACAGGGAGGACACTGAAGCTTTCTTT. Amino acid sequence: CAIRDRYHQDREDTEAFF.

This clone was seen only a few times. The V gene is TRBV7-4, the J gene TRBJ2-5; possible D gene TRBD2, 6 bases. With 5 bases removed from V and 4 bases from J, the gap between germline ends came to 11 bases. This CDR3 is 13 amino acids long. Germline lookup yields CDR1 SGHVT and CDR2 SQSDAQ. The CDR3 DNA follows: TGTGCCAGCAGCAGACTAGGGGCAGAGACCCAGTACTTC. Encoded protein: CASSRLGAETQYF.

The chain couples TRBV19 to TRBJ2-1, with 7 bases fitting TRBD1. The trim removed 7 bases at V and 7 bases at J, leaving 10 bases unmatched. The germline CDR1 and CDR2 sequences are LNHDA and SQIVND (reference sequence). The CDR3 is 14 residues long. CDR3 coding DNA: TGTGCCAGTAAAGTCCGGACAGGCCCAAATGAGCAGTTCTTC. Encoded protein: CASKVRTGPNEQFF. Full variable domain (rest looked up from reference TRBV19 and TRBJ2-1): DGGITQSPKYLFRKEGQNVTLSCEQNLNHDAMYWYRQDPGQGLRLIYYSQIVNDFQKGDIAEGYSVSREKKESFPLTVTSAQKNPTAFYLCASKVRTGPNEQFFGPGTRLTVL.

CDR3 amino acids: CAISSGTGVGNTGELFF. The CDR3 region has the DNA TGTGCCATCAGTTCCGGGACAGGCGTGGGGAACACCGGGGAGCTGTTTTTT. V gene TRBV10-3 combines with J gene TRBJ2-2, with 8 bases identical to TRBD1. V was clipped by 5 bases and J by 1 base; unmatched bases: 9. Germline CDR1 is ENHRY and CDR2 is SYGVKD. The CDR3 runs 17 residues.

The chain joins TRBV6-4 to TRBJ2-5, with 12 positions matching TRBD2. With V trimmed by 5 bases and J by 6 bases, 13 bases remained unmatched. The germline gives CDR1 MRHNA, CDR2 SNTAGT. The CDR3 has 17 amino acids. As DNA, the CDR3 is TGTGCCAGCAGTAGCCTAGCGGGAGGGCCGGCGGGAAAGACCCAGTACTTC. Protein product: CASSSLAGGPAGKTQYF.

The chain is built from TRBV6-6 and TRBJ2-1, with a tentative D call TRBD1 (6 bases). The CDR3 extends over 16 amino acids. Trimming shortened V by 1 base and J by 1 base, and 11 bases separated the two germline ends. CDR1 is MNHNY and CDR2 is SVGAGI in the germline V gene (reference sequence). CDR3 region: CASSYYGQSSYNEQFF. Written as DNA, the CDR3 is TGTGCCAGCAGTTACTACGGACAGTCATCCTACAATGAGCAGTTCTTC.

This chain connects TRBV7-6 to TRBJ1-5; D unresolved. The germline V gene has CDR1 SGHVS and CDR2 FNYEAQ. Trimming left V 5 bases short and J 6 bases short, with 11 bases between. There are 13 residues in the CDR3. CDR3 coding DNA: TGTGCCAGCAGCCTGTCAGGTTCTCAGCCCCAGCATTTT. Translation: CASSLSGSQPQHF.

This clone has a single count. The CDR3 DNA is TGTGCCTGGACGGCTGGGACAGGGGGGGATCAGCCCCAGCATTTT. It specifies CAWTAGTGGDQPQHF. This chain uses TRBV30 with TRBJ1-5, with 11 bases identical to TRBD1. Germline CDR1 is GTSNPN and CDR2 is SVGIG (reference sequence). The junction had 7 bases not matched to a gene; V was cut back by 4 bases and J by 5 bases. The length of the CDR3 is 15 residues. Filled out from reference TRBV30 and TRBJ1-5, the complete variable domain reads SQTIHQWPATLVQPVGSPLSLECTVEGTSNPNLYWYRQAAGRGLQLLFYSVGIGQISSEVPQNLSASRPQDRQFILSSKKLLLSDSGFYLCAWTAGTGGDQPQHFGDGTRLSIL.

The CDR3 reads CASSWGLAGGYEQYF. CDR3 DNA: TGTGCCAGCAGCTGGGGACTAGCGGGAGGCTACGAGCAGTACTTC. V gene TRBV5-8 combines with J gene TRBJ2-7, with 15 positions matching TRBD2. Per the germline V gene, CDR1 is SGHTS and CDR2 is YDEGEE. CDR3 length equals 15 residues. After removal of 3 bases from V and 3 bases from J, the junction contained 1 base not matched to a gene.

The V and J genes are TRBV27 and TRBJ2-5; TRBD1 agrees at 9 bases. The J call is uncertain, as TRBJ2-7 better fits the DNA end. The germline gives CDR1 MNHEY, CDR2 SMNVEV (reference sequence). The CDR3 sequence is 16 residues long. The CDR3 reads CASSTRWTGDPHEQYF. CDR3 in DNA: TGTGCCAGCAGCACAAGATGGACAGGGGATCCCCACGAGCAGTACTTC.

The V and J genes are TRBV2 and TRBJ2-7; 7 bases align to TRBD2. Germline lookup yields CDR1 SNHLY and CDR2 FYNNEI. This CDR3 is built from 15 residues. V trimming: 4 bases; J trimming: 4 bases; junction bases outside the gene matches: 10. This CDR3 is CASSVLALAVYEQYF. The CDR3 DNA reads as TGTGCCAGCAGTGTTCTTGCCCTAGCGGTATACGAGCAGTACTTC.

This rearrangement joins TRBV5-6 to TRBJ1-4; possible D gene TRBD1, 6 bases. Germline V gene sequence: CDR1 SGHDT, CDR2 YYEEEE. V was shortened by 4 bases and J by 10 bases, with 14 bases between the two germline ends. This CDR3 is 13 amino acids long. CDR3 in DNA: TGTGCCAGCAGCGTGACAGGCTTGGGAAAACTGTTTTTT. Amino acid sequence: CASSVTGLGKLFF.

The chain couples TRBV28 to TRBJ1-1; D is undetermined. Germline-derived CDR1 and CDR2 are MDHEN and SYDVKM. CDR3 length equals 14 residues. V was pared by 10 bases and J by 4 bases, with 19 bases between. As DNA, the CDR3 is TGTGCCATCTATAACCCCTCTCGCGGCACTGAAGCTTTCTTT. The encoded protein is CAIYNPSRGTEAFF.

In its sample, this clone was seen a few times. This chain joins TRBV27 and TRBJ1-2; 8 bases align to TRBD1. This CDR3 region has 19 residues. Trimming cost V 5 bases and J 4 bases; bases outside gene matches: 21. CDR1 is MNHEY, CDR2 SMNVEV, per germline (reference sequence). Here the CDR3 DNA reads TGTGCCAGCAGTAAAGTCCTGACAGGGGCCCGACCCCCTTCCTATGGCTACACCTTC. Translated: CASSKVLTGARPPSYGYTF.

This clone has only a few counts. CDR3: CASSAGLVSSSPGELFF. CDR3 DNA sequence: TGTGCCAGTTCCGCTGGACTAGTTTCAAGTAGCCCTGGGGAGCTGTTTTTT. J is TRBJ2-2 and V is TRBV19, with TRBD2 identical over 7 bases. This CDR3 is built from 17 residues. Germline V gene lookup returns CDR1 LNHDA and CDR2 SQIVND (reference sequence). Unmatched junction bases numbered 20, after V lost 8 bases and J lost 8 bases. The full variable domain, in which reference TRBV19 and TRBJ2-2 provide the parts outside the CDR3, is DGGITQSPKYLFRKEGQNVTLSCEQNLNHDAMYWYRQDPGQGLRLIYYSQIVNDFQKGDIAEGYSVSREKKESFPLTVTSAQKNPTAFYLCASSAGLVSSSPGELFFGEGSRLTVL.

V is TRBV30 and J is TRBJ2-2, with 7 positions matching TRBD1. The J segment lost 6 bases and the V segment lost 4 bases, leaving 8 bases of the junction unmatched. Germline CDR1 GTSNPN, CDR2 SVGIG (reference sequence). This CDR3 is 14 amino acids long. The CDR3 reads CAWKKGAGAGELFF. The CDR3 nucleotides are TGTGCCTGGAAAAAGGGGGCCGGAGCCGGGGAGCTGTTTTTT.

The V and J genes are TRBV6-5 and TRBJ2-7; perhaps TRBD1 as D (7 bases). V dropped 0 bases and J dropped 2 bases, with 11 bases sitting between them. The CDR3 is made up of 15 amino acids. Germline loops: CDR1 MNHEY, CDR2 SVGAGI. The CDR3 bases are TGTGCCAGCAGTTACTCGTCCAGGGGGGCCTACGAGCAGTACTTC. Translating gives CASSYSSRGAYEQYF.

As concerns this clone: Germline and junction disagree at one end, which may indicate a read error. The chain combines TRBV5-1 with TRBJ1-2, with 9 bases aligning to TRBD1. Germline-derived CDR1 and CDR2 are SGHRS and YFSETQ. The CDR3 sequence is 16 residues long. In DNA form, the CDR3 reads TGCGCCAGCAGCTCGGGAAACTCCGGGACAGGGCTTACATCCCTCTTC. It translates to CASSSGNSGTGLTSLF.

In nucleotides, the CDR3 is TGCGCCAGCAGCTTGTGGGGCTTGGACTACGAGCAGTACTTC. Protein sequence: CASSLWGLDYEQYF. The chain combines TRBV5-1 with TRBJ2-7; the D gene is possibly TRBD1 (5 bases). The germline gives CDR1 SGHRS, CDR2 YFSETQ. V was pared by 1 base and J by 3 bases, with 11 bases between. The CDR3 is made up of 14 amino acids. The full variable domain, with the rest looked up from reference TRBV5-1 and TRBJ2-7, is KAGVTQTPRYLIKTRGQQVTLSCSPISGHRSVSWYQQTPGQGLQFLFEYFSETQRNKGNFPGRFSGRQFSNSRSEMNVSTLELGDSALYLCASSLWGLDYEQYFGPGTRLTVT.